Listed below are T cell receptor beta chains from one sample, sequenced in a study of T cells in localized non-small cell lung cancer. Only in-frame clones appear in the TCRdb table, and some are missing; sequencing was by immunoSEQ multiplex PCR. The sample consists of 7,300 or so clones, around 40% of them appearing once. The sequenced sample was lung tumor tissue, obtained before any cancer treatment. The receptors derive from a man aged 35 to 69 with stage III lung adenocarcinoma. Both conserved end residues are part of each CDR3. The D gene is left open where the match is weak. Clone size is shown for a subset of rows, as once, few, many or a class of expanded clone.

V gene	clone size	J gene	D gene	CDR3 DNA	CDR3 protein
TRBV7-2	NA	TRBJ1-1	NA	TGTGCCAGCAGCCCCCCGGGTAACACTGAAGCTTTCTTT	CASSPPGNTEAFF
TRBV4-3	NA	TRBJ2-5	NA	TGCGCCAGCAGCCTGACCCACCGGGGGACCCAGTACTTC	CASSLTHRGTQYF
TRBV7-7	NA	TRBJ2-1	TRBD2	TGTGCCAGCAGCCCAGTACTAGCGGGGGGAACTAATGAGCAGTTCTTC	CASSPVLAGGTNEQFF
TRBV11-3	few	TRBJ2-1	NA	TGTGCCAGCAGCCGTCCTCGTGACTCCTACAATGAGCAGTTCTTC	CASSRPRDSYNEQFF
TRBV11-3	large	TRBJ2-1	TRBD2	TGTGCCAGCAGCTCTCGACTAGCAGGCTCCTACAATGAGCAGTTCTTC	CASSSRLAGSYNEQFF
TRBV6-7	NA	TRBJ2-5	NA	TGTGCCAGCTTAGTACGGGGGGCAGAGACCCAGTACTTC	CASLVRGAETQYF
TRBV28	NA	TRBJ2-7	TRBD2	TGTGCCACCGAGACCCGGGGGGTAACCTACGAGCAATACTTC	CATETRGVTYEQYF
TRBV9	NA	TRBJ2-5	NA	TGTGCCAGCAGCGTAGCCCAGTACCAAGAGACCCAGTACTTC	CASSVAQYQETQYF
TRBV10-2	NA	TRBJ2-7	NA	TGCGCCAGCAGTGAGTCGGGGGAACATACCATGTACGAGCAGTACTTC	CASSESGEHTMYEQYF
TRBV19	NA	TRBJ1-5	NA	TGTGCCAGTAGTATAGATCCCGGAAAGGGGCAGCCCCAGCATTTT	CASSIDPGKGQPQHF
TRBV19	few	TRBJ2-5	TRBD2	TGTGCCAGTAGCTCACTAGCGGGTAAACAAGAGACCCAGTACTTC	CASSSLAGKQETQYF
TRBV30	NA	TRBJ1-5	NA	TGTGCCTGGAGACCTAACAGGGTGAATCAGCCCCAGCATTTT	CAWRPNRVNQPQHF
TRBV30	NA	TRBJ1-2	TRBD1	TGTGCCTGGGAGGGGGGACAGCTCTATGGCTACACCTTC	CAWEGGQLYGYTF
TRBV18	NA	TRBJ2-7	TRBD2	TGTGCCAGCTCACCACCACGGGAGGAGACCTACGAGCAGTACTTC	CASSPPREETYEQYF
TRBV11-3	NA	TRBJ2-2	TRBD1	TGTGCCAGCAGCCCAAGCGGACAGGGGAGTACAGGCACCGGGGAGCTGTTTTTT	CASSPSGQGSTGTGELFF
TRBV6-8	medium-sized	TRBJ2-1	NA	TGTGCCAGCACTCCACTTTATGGGAGCTATGAGCAGTTCTTC	CASTPLYGSYEQFF
TRBV29-1	once	TRBJ2-1	TRBD2	TGCAGCGCCTTAGCGGGGGGGTACAATGAGCAGTTCTTC	CSALAGGYNEQFF
TRBV5-1	NA	TRBJ1-1	TRBD1	TGCGCCAGCAGCTTACGAGGGGGCAACACTGAAGCTTTCTTT	CASSLRGGNTEAFF
TRBV28	NA	TRBJ1-2	TRBD1	TGTGCCACCGTAATTATACCGGGACAGAACATCTACACCTTC	CATVIIPGQNIYTF
TRBV11-3	few	TRBJ2-1	NA	TGTGCCAGCAGCTTAGAACGTTGGGGGGACAATGAGCAGTTCTTC	CASSLERWGDNEQFF
TRBV18	NA	TRBJ2-7	TRBD1	TGTGCCAGCTCACCAGGGACAGGGTCCTCCTACGAGCAGTACTTC	CASSPGTGSSYEQYF
TRBV11-3	NA	TRBJ1-5	TRBD1	TGTGCCAGCAGCTTGGCAGGGGGCGCGTCTCAGCCCCAGCATTTT	CASSLAGGASQPQHF
TRBV16	large	TRBJ2-3	NA	TGTGCCAGCAGCCAATTAGGAGCAGATACGCAGTATTTT	CASSQLGADTQYF
TRBV19	NA	TRBJ1-5	TRBD1	TGTGCCAGTAGGCAAACAGGGGCGCCGGGTCAGCCCCAGCATTTT	CASRQTGAPGQPQHF
TRBV5-1	once	TRBJ2-5	TRBD2	TGCGCCAGCCGTCCCACTAGCGCCCAAGAGACCCAGTACTTC	CASRPTSAQETQYF
TRBV6-7	few	TRBJ1-1	NA	TGTGCCAGCAGTTACTCGAGAGAGGGATACACTGAAGCTTTCTTT	CASSYSREGYTEAFF